This T cell receptor beta chain was recovered during a study of shared clonotypes between healthy human individuals. Regarding the study as a whole: Only blood samples were collected, and tissue repertoires likely differ.

Libraries were prepared by immunoSEQ multiplex PCR; TCRdb keeps only in-frame clonotypes and omits some of them. In the table there are 2 million to 2.5 million clones, around 95% of which are singletons. A remark on this clone: Its cognate antigen is unknown.

The CDR3 is made up of 13 amino acids. V trimming: 8 bases; J trimming: 6 bases; junction bases outside the gene matches: 6. CDR1 is SGHAT and CDR2 is FQDESV in the germline V gene (reference sequence). In the CD4+ fraction, cells were divided into CD45RA+ naive and CD45RA-negative memory subsets. Sequencing input: naive CD4+ T cells sorted from blood. Subset meaning: CD45RA+ positively selected. This receptor was obtained from a man between 18 and 29 years old in good health. The rearrangement links TRBV11-1 to TRBJ2-5, with 10 bases fitting TRBD1. The CDR3 protein is CASGTDRGQTQYF. The CDR3 nucleotides are TGTGCCAGCGGAACCGACAGGGGGCAGACCCAGTACTTC.